The rows below give T cell receptor beta chains drawn from one sample of a study of read filtering for tumor transcriptome and immune sequencing. One entry per CDR3 protein results from TCRdb running MiXCR on the reads. The table shows approximately 150,000 distinct CDR3 sequences, with approximately 13% occurring only once. What was sequenced was a population of CD138-negative cells sorted from bone marrow. The receptors stem from a donor at least 40 years old with multiple myeloma. The CDR3 runs from the conserved cysteine through the conserved F or W.

TRBV20-1	TRBJ1-6	16	CSARDPRRGYNSPLHF
TRBV20-1	TRBJ2-7	16	CSARRLQRITGSEPYF
TRBV7-9	TRBJ1-3	13	CASSPLTGNTIYF
TRBV4-2	TRBJ2-7	15	CASSQGQAGTYEQCF
TRBV3-1	TRBJ1-6	16	CASSQERLFYNSPLHF
TRBV9	TRBJ2-1	14	CAGGGAGDNNEQFF
TRBV2	TRBJ2-1	13	CASRLAGGLEQFF
TRBV4-3	TRBJ2-2	17	CASSQDLGRANTGELFF
TRBV29-1	TRBJ2-3	13	CSASDGDADTQYF
TRBV11-2	TRBJ2-1	14	CASSATGGHNEQFF
TRBV7-9	TRBJ1-5	13	CASSLAGRQPQHF
TRBV7-9	TRBJ2-7	14	CASSAIGTGHEQYF
TRBV7-2	TRBJ2-1	14	CASSPAGGNNEQFF
TRBV19	TRBJ1-4	15	CASSMIAGPREKLFF